The 18 T cell receptor gamma chains in this list originate from one sample, sequenced in a study of Vδ1+ human thymocytes. General observations from the study: Highly polyclonal TRG and TRD repertoires with Gaussian CDR3 length distributions appeared in thymus.

RNA was extracted from the cells and then reverse transcribed. CDR3 amplicons came from multiplex PCR with pooled V-gene forward and constant-region reverse primers. TCRdb re-called the multiplex PCR reads through CATT. The profile shows some 11,000 gamma-chain clones, about 47% of them singletons. These receptors have no known antigen. Input material: Vdelta1+ gamma-delta thymocytes from the thymus. Subset specified: FACS-sorted CD3+ TCRalphabeta- TCRVdelta1+ TCRVdelta2- thymocytes. The receptors shown here come from a boy under three years old who had congenital heart surgery.

This chain links TRGV5 with TRGJ1 or TRGJ2. TCRdb carries no J gene annotation; the J gene was assigned here by matching the DNA with germline. Unmatched junction bases numbered 13, after V lost 4 bases and J lost 7 bases. Germline V lookup: CDR1 VINAFY, CDR2 YDVSNSKD. This CDR3 has 14 residues. CDR3: CATWDGPLRYKKLF. CDR3 in DNA: TGTGCCACCTGGGATGGACCTCTTCGGTATAAGAAACTCTTT.

The gene calls are TRGV5 and TRGJ1 or TRGJ2. The J gene, left out of TCRdb, was set here by checking the DNA against germline. CDR3 length equals 13 residues. J was trimmed by 6 bases and V by 0 bases; bases with no gene match: 5. Per germline, CDR1 VINAFY and CDR2 YDVSNSKD. The CDR3 sequence is CATWDRHLYKKLF. Here the CDR3 DNA reads TGTGCCACCTGGGACAGGCATCTTTATAAGAAACTCTTT.

In its sample, this clone was seen a few times. The junction does not match germline at one end; this may be a read error. The rearrangement links TRGV9 to TRGJ1 or TRGJ2. CDR3 size: 14 residues. The V gene's germline CDR1 is GITISATS and CDR2 ISYDGTV (reference sequence). This CDR3 is CALWEAQLHYKKIF. CDR3 nucleotides: TGTGCCTTGTGGGAGGCCCAACTACATTATAAGAAAATCTTT.

The gene calls are TRGV4 and TRGJ1 or TRGJ2. No J segment appears in TCRdb, so it was assigned here by matching the sequence to germline. CDR1 and CDR2 (germline): EGSTGY, YDSYTSSV. The length of the CDR3 is 13 residues. With 2 bases clipped from V and 6 bases from J, the junction kept 7 bases outside the gene matches. The CDR3 DNA reads as TGTGCCACCTGGGATGTGCCGTTTTATAAGAAACTCTTT. Translation gives CATWDVPFYKKLF.

This clone appeared once. This rearrangement joins TRGV5 to TRGJP2. TCRdb carries no J gene annotation; the J gene was assigned here by matching the DNA with germline. Germline trimming cut 4 bases from V and 5 bases from J; bases unmatched to any gene: 4. Looked up from germline, CDR1 is VINAFY and CDR2 is YDVSNSKD. The CDR3 has 13 residues. CDR3 nucleotide sequence: TGTGCCACCTGGGATCGGAGTGATTGGATCAAGACGTTT. This sequence encodes CATWDRSDWIKTF.

No V gene was called here, but the J gene is TRGJ1 or TRGJ2. The CDR3 runs 14 residues. Here the CDR3 DNA reads TGTGCCACCTGGGACGGATCGGGATATTATAAGAAACTCTTT. This translates into CATWDGSGYYKKLF.

In this sample, this clone turned up a few times. The chain carries TRGV3 and TRGJ1 or TRGJ2. No J gene is reported in TCRdb; it was inferred here by comparing the DNA with germline. Germline-derived CDR1 and CDR2 are VTNTFY and YDVSTARD (reference sequence). This CDR3 contains 13 residues. Trimming at V came to 0 bases and at J to 12 bases, leaving 11 bases not matched to a gene. The CDR3 here is CATWDRRWMGKLF. In nucleotides, the CDR3 is TGTGCCACCTGGGACAGGCGGTGGATGGGGAAACTCTTT.

The J gene corresponds to TRGJ1 or TRGJ2; a V gene call is absent. This CDR3 region has 12 residues. The CDR3: CALWEVTHKKLF. The CDR3, as DNA: TGTGCCTTGTGGGAGGTGACTCATAAGAAACTCTTT.

The V and J genes are TRGV9 and TRGJ1 or TRGJ2. TCRdb gives no J gene; it was assigned here by matching the DNA to germline. This CDR3 is built from 14 residues. Germline-derived CDR1 and CDR2 are GITISATS and ISYDGTV (reference sequence). The V gene end was trimmed by 1 base and the J gene end by 3 bases; junction bases not matched to a gene: 6. This CDR3 is CALWEVPPYYKKLF. The CDR3 region has the DNA TGTGCCTTGTGGGAGGTCCCCCCTTATTATAAGAAACTCTTT.

The J gene is TRGJ1 or TRGJ2, the V gene TRGV2. TCRdb gives no J gene; it was assigned here by matching the DNA to germline. With 0 bases clipped from V and 6 bases from J, the junction kept 8 bases outside the gene matches. Germline lookup yields CDR1 EGSNGY and CDR2 YDSYNSKV. This CDR3 contains 14 residues. CDR3 loop: CATWDGRSFYKKLF. The CDR3 region has the DNA TGTGCCACCTGGGACGGGCGGTCTTTTTATAAGAAACTCTTT.

The chain is built from TRGV4 and TRGJ1 or TRGJ2. TCRdb does not report a J gene; here it was assigned by matching the DNA to germline references. CDR3 length equals 15 residues. The germline V gene encodes CDR1 EGSTGY and CDR2 YDSYTSSV. Germline trimming cut 0 bases from V and 3 bases from J; bases unmatched to any gene: 8. The CDR3 DNA sequence: TGTGCCACCTGGGATGGGCCGGCGGTTTATTATAAGAAACTCTTT. Amino acids: CATWDGPAVYYKKLF.

This chain uses TRGV3 with TRGJ1 or TRGJ2. The J gene is absent in TCRdb and was assigned here via DNA matching to germline. Trimming took 9 bases from V and 8 from J; bases not matched to a gene: 13. Looked up from germline, CDR1 is VTNTFY and CDR2 is YDVSTARD (reference sequence). The CDR3 totals 12 residues. CDR3 sequence reads: CATPGLGDKKLF. The DNA for the CDR3 is TGTGCCACCCCGGGACTAGGGGATAAGAAACTCTTT.

In its sample, this clone was seen once. This rearrangement joins TRGV8 to TRGJ1 or TRGJ2. The J gene was missing in TCRdb and was found by matching the end of the DNA to germline. Losses at the gene ends were 3 bases for V and 6 bases for J; bases not matched to a gene: 14. CDR1 is VENAVY and CDR2 is YDSYNSRV in the germline V gene. The CDR3 has 15 residues. CDR3 DNA sequence: TGTGCCACCTGGGATTTTCCTCCGAGTGTTTATAAGAAACTCTTT. It codes for CATWDFPPSVYKKLF.

The rearrangement uses TRGV4 and TRGJ1 or TRGJ2. As TCRdb names no J gene, one was assigned here on the basis of a DNA match to germline. After removal of 1 base from V and 4 bases from J, the junction contained 10 bases not matched to a gene. This CDR3 region has 15 residues. Germline lookup yields CDR1 EGSTGY and CDR2 YDSYTSSV. The CDR3 sequence: CATWDGLPYYYKKLF. The CDR3 region has the DNA TGTGCCACCTGGGATGGCCTCCCTTACTATTATAAGAAACTCTTT.

The V gene is TRGV5, the J gene TRGJ1 or TRGJ2. The J gene, absent from TCRdb, was called here by matching the DNA to germline. This CDR3 has 15 amino acids. Trimming removed 0 bases from V and 9 bases from J; junction bases left unmatched: 14. From germline, CDR1 is VINAFY and CDR2 YDVSNSKD. The CDR3 region is CATWDRPAPHRKKLF. In DNA form, the CDR3 reads TGTGCCACCTGGGACAGGCCCGCCCCCCACCGTAAGAAACTCTTT.

The V call is TRGV9, the J call TRGJ1 or TRGJ2. Germline V CDR1 and CDR2: GITISATS, ISYDGTV (reference sequence). This CDR3 has 10 amino acids. V trimming: 5 bases; J trimming: 7 bases; junction bases outside the gene matches: 2. DNA of the CDR3: TGTGCCTTGTGGGCATATAAGAAACTCTTT. It translates to CALWAYKKLF.

V usage is TRGV8 and J usage is TRGJ1 or TRGJ2. TCRdb leaves out the J gene; it was filled in here by matching the DNA to germline. The CDR3 is made up of 14 amino acids. Trimming removed 3 bases from V and 5 bases from J; junction bases left unmatched: 10. Germline V gives CDR1 VENAVY, CDR2 YDSYNSRV. As DNA, the CDR3 is TGTGCCACCTGGGATCCTCCTCCGGATTATAAGAAACTCTTT. It yields the protein CATWDPPPDYKKLF.

This clone has a handful of counts. One end of the junction is discordant with germline, which a read error may explain. The V gene is TRGV9, the J gene TRGJP. CDR1 and CDR2 from the germline V gene are GITISATS and ISYDGTV (reference sequence). The CDR3 totals 15 residues. CDR3 sequence (DNA): TGTGCCTTGCGGGCTCAAGAGTTGGGCAAAAAACTCAAGCTCTTT. Its protein is CALRAQELGKKLKLF.